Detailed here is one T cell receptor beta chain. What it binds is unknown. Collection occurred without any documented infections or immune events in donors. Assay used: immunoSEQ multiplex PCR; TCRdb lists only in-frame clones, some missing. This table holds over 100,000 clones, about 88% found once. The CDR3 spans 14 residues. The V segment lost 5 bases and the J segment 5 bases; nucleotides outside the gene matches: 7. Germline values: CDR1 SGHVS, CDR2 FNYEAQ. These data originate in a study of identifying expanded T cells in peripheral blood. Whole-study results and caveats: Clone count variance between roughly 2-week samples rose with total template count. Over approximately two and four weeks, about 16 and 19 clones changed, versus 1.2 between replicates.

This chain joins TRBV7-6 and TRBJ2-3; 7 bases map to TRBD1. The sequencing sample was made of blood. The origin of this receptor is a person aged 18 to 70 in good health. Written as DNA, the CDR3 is TGTGCCAGCAGCGAACAGGGGATCGGAGATACGCAGTATTTT. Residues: CASSEQGIGDTQYF.